The T cell receptor (beta chain) described here comes from a study of technical replicates of blood from several donors. This clone occurred once. Method: immunoSEQ multiplex PCR; TCRdb's copy keeps in-frame clones and lacks some. The table records around 80,000 clones, about 98% of them present only once. The TCR comes from a human donor in good health. The sequenced material came from T cells isolated from PBMCs.

The CDR3 loop is CASSRSGTGGEFF. CDR3 sequence (DNA): TGTGCCAGCAGTCGCTCCGGGACAGGGGGCGAATTCTTC. The chain uses TRBV6-6 and TRBJ2-1; 12 bases are a match to TRBD1. This CDR3 has 13 residues. Looked up from germline, CDR1 is MNHNY and CDR2 is SVGAGI (reference sequence). V shed 5 bases, J shed 16 bases, and the junction held 9 bases outside the gene matches.